These T cell receptor beta chains were read from a single sample in a study of cytomegalovirus exposure and HLA in healthy donors. The assay was immunoSEQ multiplex PCR, and TCRdb's table has in-frame clones only and misses some. This sample's table has about 210,000 clones. The sequenced sample was PBMCs. The receptors derive from a woman in her twenties or thirties in good health and CMV-seropositive. CDR3s include the opening cysteine and the closing phenylalanine or tryptophan. Each record gives: D gene, J gene, V gene, CDR3 DNA, CDR3 protein. A D gene is named only where the DNA matches it firmly.

d_call: NA
j_call: TRBJ2-7
v_call: TRBV27
cdr3_nt: TGTGCCAGCAGTTTGGTCCGGAGGAGCTCCTACGAGCAGTACTTC
cdr3_aa: CASSLVRRSSYEQYF

d_call: TRBD2
j_call: TRBJ2-3
v_call: TRBV27
cdr3_nt: TGTGCCAGCAGTTTAATAGCGGGACGCACAGATACGCAGTATTTT
cdr3_aa: CASSLIAGRTDTQYF

d_call: TRBD1
j_call: TRBJ1-2
v_call: TRBV28
cdr3_nt: TGTGCCAGCAGTTTGTTGGACAGGGGGCGAGGCTACACCTTC
cdr3_aa: CASSLLDRGRGYTF

d_call: NA
j_call: TRBJ2-1
v_call: TRBV7-9
cdr3_nt: TGTGCCATCTCGAGCGGTAACTCCTACAATGAGCAGTTCTTC
cdr3_aa: CAISSGNSYNEQFF

d_call: TRBD1
j_call: TRBJ2-7
v_call: TRBV19
cdr3_nt: TGTGCCAGTAGTAGGGGACAGGGAGGAGTTTCGTCCTACGAGCAGTACTTC
cdr3_aa: CASSRGQGGVSSYEQYF

d_call: NA
j_call: TRBJ1-5
v_call: TRBV2
cdr3_nt: TGTGCCAGCAGTGATTCGTTTGGAGGGCAGCCCCAGCATTTT
cdr3_aa: CASSDSFGGQPQHF

d_call: NA
j_call: TRBJ1-4
v_call: TRBV5-1
cdr3_nt: TGCGCCAGCAGCTTGGGCGGGACTCATAATGAAAAACTGTTTTTT
cdr3_aa: CASSLGGTHNEKLFF

d_call: TRBD2
j_call: TRBJ2-7
v_call: TRBV19
cdr3_nt: TGTGCCAGTAGCCCGGGACTAGCGGGAGGGCCAAGGCTTGGCTACGAGCAGTACTTC
cdr3_aa: CASSPGLAGGPRLGYEQYF

d_call: NA
j_call: TRBJ2-3
v_call: TRBV9
cdr3_nt: TGTGCCAGCAGCGTAGGGGGGGGGCCTGGCACAGATACGCAGTATTTT
cdr3_aa: CASSVGGGPGTDTQYF

d_call: NA
j_call: TRBJ1-1
v_call: TRBV4-3
cdr3_nt: TGCGCCAGCAGCCAAGATAGGAAACAGGGTGGGACTGAAGCTTTCTTT
cdr3_aa: CASSQDRKQGGTEAFF

d_call: NA
j_call: TRBJ2-1
v_call: TRBV7-9
cdr3_nt: TGTGCCAGCAGCTTAGGAGGGAGTGTCTACAATGAGCAGTTCTTC
cdr3_aa: CASSLGGSVYNEQFF

d_call: TRBD1
j_call: TRBJ1-1
v_call: TRBV4-1
cdr3_nt: TGCGCCAGCAGCCCATCAACAGGGGCTGAAGCTTTCTTT
cdr3_aa: CASSPSTGAEAFF

d_call: NA
j_call: TRBJ1-6
v_call: TRBV19
cdr3_nt: TGTGCCAGTAGTAGAGTTACGGATTCACCCCTCCACTTT
cdr3_aa: CASSRVTDSPLHF

d_call: TRBD1
j_call: TRBJ1-2
v_call: TRBV19
cdr3_nt: TGTGCCAGTATCCCTGACAGGGGAGGACGCGGCTACACCTTC
cdr3_aa: CASIPDRGGRGYTF

d_call: TRBD1
j_call: TRBJ2-1
v_call: TRBV28
cdr3_nt: TGTGCCAGCCGGAGAGGGGGCCTTAGGGTGGATGAGCAGTTCTTC
cdr3_aa: CASRRGGLRVDEQFF

d_call: TRBD1
j_call: TRBJ1-2
v_call: TRBV6-5
cdr3_nt: TGTGCCAGCACCAAGACAGGGCGGTATGGCTACACCTTC
cdr3_aa: CASTKTGRYGYTF

d_call: NA
j_call: TRBJ1-1
v_call: TRBV6-1
cdr3_nt: TGTGCCAGCAGTGAATCAGTTTATCAAGCTTTCTTT
cdr3_aa: CASSESVYQAFF

d_call: NA
j_call: TRBJ1-4
v_call: TRBV4-2
cdr3_nt: TGTGCCAGCAGCTGGTCTAGGGAAAAACTGTTTTTT
cdr3_aa: CASSWSREKLFF

d_call: TRBD2
j_call: TRBJ2-1
v_call: TRBV13
cdr3_nt: TGTGCCAGCAGCGCCCAATTAGCGGGGGGGCAATACAATGAGCAGTTCTTC
cdr3_aa: CASSAQLAGGQYNEQFF

d_call: NA
j_call: TRBJ1-4
v_call: TRBV7-9
cdr3_nt: TGTGCCAGCAGCTTAGGGGGGGACCTTGAAAAACTGTTTTTT
cdr3_aa: CASSLGGDLEKLFF

d_call: TRBD2
j_call: TRBJ2-5
v_call: TRBV4-1
cdr3_nt: TGCGCCAGCAGCCAAAACCCGGGACTAGCGGGGGAGGAGACCCAGTACTTC
cdr3_aa: CASSQNPGLAGEETQYF

d_call: TRBD1
j_call: TRBJ1-6
v_call: TRBV27
cdr3_nt: TGTGCCAGCAGGGCCGGGACAGGCCGCAATTCACCCCTCCACTTT
cdr3_aa: CASRAGTGRNSPLHF

d_call: TRBD1
j_call: TRBJ2-5
v_call: TRBV5-6
cdr3_nt: TGTGCCAGCAGCTTTGACAGGGGAAAGGAGCAGTACTTC
cdr3_aa: CASSFDRGKEQYF

d_call: NA
j_call: TRBJ2-3
v_call: TRBV4-1
cdr3_nt: TGCGCCAGCAGGCGTCCAGGTCATCCTGCTGCAGATACGCAGTATTTT
cdr3_aa: CASRRPGHPAADTQYF

d_call: NA
j_call: TRBJ2-7
v_call: TRBV28
cdr3_nt: TGTGCCAGCATCGATCACCGGGACTCGATAAGAACCGAGCAGTACTTC
cdr3_aa: CASIDHRDSIRTEQYF

d_call: TRBD2
j_call: TRBJ2-2
v_call: TRBV18
cdr3_nt: TGTGCCAGCTCACCACCGGCGAGCGGGAGGTACACCGGGGAGCTGTTTTTT
cdr3_aa: CASSPPASGRYTGELFF

d_call: NA
j_call: TRBJ2-1
v_call: TRBV11-2
cdr3_nt: TGTGCCAGCAGCTTAGGGGGCGGGCAGTTCTTC
cdr3_aa: CASSLGGGQFF

d_call: NA
j_call: TRBJ1-1
v_call: TRBV11-2
cdr3_nt: TGTGCCAGCAGCTTAGATGCAGGCATCCGGTCTGAAGCTTTCTTT
cdr3_aa: CASSLDAGIRSEAFF

d_call: TRBD2
j_call: TRBJ2-1
v_call: TRBV10-1
cdr3_nt: TGCGCCAGCAGTGAGCGCACTAGCGGCAAATACAATGAGCAGTTCTTC
cdr3_aa: CASSERTSGKYNEQFF

d_call: TRBD2
j_call: TRBJ2-1
v_call: TRBV7-6
cdr3_nt: TGTGCCAGCAGCTTAGAGGTAGCGGGGGAATTAAGCAATGAGCAGTTCTTC
cdr3_aa: CASSLEVAGELSNEQFF

d_call: TRBD1
j_call: TRBJ2-2
v_call: TRBV25-1
cdr3_nt: TGTGCCAGCAGAGGGACAGGCGATAGAGGCGGGGAGCTGTTTTTT
cdr3_aa: CASRGTGDRGGELFF

d_call: TRBD1
j_call: TRBJ2-2
v_call: TRBV6-5
cdr3_nt: TGTGCCACCCTAAAAAGGGACAGGAACACCGGGGAGCTGTTTTTT
cdr3_aa: CATLKRDRNTGELFF

d_call: NA
j_call: TRBJ2-7
v_call: TRBV6-5
cdr3_nt: TGTGCCAGCAGTCCCGCGGCAACCTACGAGCAGTACTTC
cdr3_aa: CASSPAATYEQYF

d_call: NA
j_call: TRBJ2-2
v_call: TRBV11-3
cdr3_nt: TGTGCCAGCAGCAATCGCCAGGGAGGTGGCACCGGGGAGCTGTTTTTT
cdr3_aa: CASSNRQGGGTGELFF

d_call: NA
j_call: TRBJ2-1
v_call: TRBV5-8
cdr3_nt: TGTGCCAGCAGCTCCCTGGGCAGGGGCGGCTATCGAGACGATGAGCAGTTCTTC
cdr3_aa: CASSSLGRGGYRDDEQFF

d_call: TRBD2
j_call: TRBJ2-3
v_call: TRBV2
cdr3_nt: TGTGCCAGCACTGACCAACCCGGGACTAGCGGGGGCGAAGCTAGCACAGATACGCAGTATTTT
cdr3_aa: CASTDQPGTSGGEASTDTQYF

d_call: NA
j_call: TRBJ2-1
v_call: TRBV4-1
cdr3_nt: TGCGCCAGCAGAGCACCAGGCTACAATGAGCAGTTCTTC
cdr3_aa: CASRAPGYNEQFF

d_call: NA
j_call: TRBJ1-2
v_call: TRBV7-9
cdr3_nt: TGTGCCAGCAGCTTAGACTATAACTATGGCTACACCTTC
cdr3_aa: CASSLDYNYGYTF

d_call: NA
j_call: TRBJ2-1
v_call: TRBV27
cdr3_nt: TGTGCCAGCAGCCCCCGGGACTTCTACAATGAGCAGTTCTTC
cdr3_aa: CASSPRDFYNEQFF

d_call: TRBD1
j_call: TRBJ1-1
v_call: TRBV6-5
cdr3_nt: TGTGCCAGCAGTTACACAACAGGGGATGACACTGAAGCTTTCTTT
cdr3_aa: CASSYTTGDDTEAFF

d_call: TRBD1
j_call: TRBJ1-4
v_call: TRBV5-4
cdr3_nt: TGTGCCAGCAGCTTGGAGGGGGCAAGAGAAAAACTGTTTTTT
cdr3_aa: CASSLEGAREKLFF

d_call: TRBD2
j_call: TRBJ2-5
v_call: TRBV10-1
cdr3_nt: TGCGCCAGCAGGAAACGGCCCTTGACTAGCGGGGTTCAAGAGACCCAGTACTTC
cdr3_aa: CASRKRPLTSGVQETQYF

d_call: TRBD1
j_call: TRBJ1-1
v_call: TRBV7-8
cdr3_nt: TGTGCCAGCAGCGGGACAGGTGAAGCTTTCTTT
cdr3_aa: CASSGTGEAFF

d_call: NA
j_call: TRBJ1-1
v_call: TRBV18
cdr3_nt: TGTGCCAGCTCACCTACAGGGCAGGGCGGGAACACTGAAGCTTTCTTT
cdr3_aa: CASSPTGQGGNTEAFF

d_call: TRBD1
j_call: TRBJ2-7
v_call: TRBV5-1
cdr3_nt: TGCGCCAGCAGCTTGTTACAGGGGAACTCCTACGAGCAGTACTTC
cdr3_aa: CASSLLQGNSYEQYF

d_call: NA
j_call: TRBJ1-5
v_call: TRBV6-1
cdr3_nt: TGTGCCAGCAGTGAAGCGCGAAGGCAGGATAAATGGCCCCAGCATTTT
cdr3_aa: CASSEARRQDKWPQHF

d_call: NA
j_call: TRBJ1-1
v_call: TRBV27
cdr3_nt: TGTGCCAGCAGTTGGGGGGGAGAAGCTTTCTTT
cdr3_aa: CASSWGGEAFF

d_call: TRBD1
j_call: TRBJ2-2
v_call: TRBV18
cdr3_nt: TGTGCCAGCTCACTACAACAGGGGGCCGGTGGCACCGGGGAGCTGTTTTTT
cdr3_aa: CASSLQQGAGGTGELFF

d_call: NA
j_call: TRBJ2-7
v_call: TRBV5-1
cdr3_nt: TGCGCCAGCAGCTTTGAGGGGACCGCGGGGGAGCAGTACTTC
cdr3_aa: CASSFEGTAGEQYF

d_call: TRBD2
j_call: TRBJ2-1
v_call: TRBV6-5
cdr3_nt: TGTGCCAGCAGTTTAGCGGGGAGCTCCTACAATGAGCAGTTCTTC
cdr3_aa: CASSLAGSSYNEQFF

d_call: NA
j_call: TRBJ1-2
v_call: TRBV7-9
cdr3_nt: TGTGCCAGCAGCTTTGCCCGGACAGTCTATGGCTACACCTTC
cdr3_aa: CASSFARTVYGYTF

d_call: TRBD2
j_call: TRBJ2-1
v_call: TRBV7-8
cdr3_nt: TGTGCCAGCAGCTTAGGAATAGCGGGAGACACCTACAATGAGCAGTTCTTC
cdr3_aa: CASSLGIAGDTYNEQFF

d_call: TRBD1
j_call: TRBJ2-7
v_call: TRBV7-2
cdr3_nt: TGTGCCAGCAGACCTCGTCCGGGACAGGGGTACGAGCAGTACTTC
cdr3_aa: CASRPRPGQGYEQYF

d_call: NA
j_call: TRBJ2-3
v_call: TRBV4-1
cdr3_nt: TGCGCCAGCAGCGCGACAGGAAGCACAGATACGCAGTATTTT
cdr3_aa: CASSATGSTDTQYF

d_call: NA
j_call: TRBJ1-3
v_call: TRBV27
cdr3_nt: TGTGCCAGCAGCACCTTGGGGGCTACGAGGGGAAACACCATATATTTT
cdr3_aa: CASSTLGATRGNTIYF

d_call: TRBD1
j_call: TRBJ2-4
v_call: TRBV4-3
cdr3_nt: TGCGCCAGCAGCCCCGCGGACAGGGAAAAAAACATTCAGTACTTC
cdr3_aa: CASSPADREKNIQYF

d_call: TRBD1
j_call: TRBJ2-1
v_call: TRBV5-1
cdr3_nt: TGCGCCAGCAGCGCATACAGGGGAGACAATGAGCAGTTCTTC
cdr3_aa: CASSAYRGDNEQFF

d_call: NA
j_call: TRBJ1-5
v_call: TRBV19
cdr3_nt: TGTGCCAGTAGTCCAGGGTTTAATCAGCCCCAGCATTTT
cdr3_aa: CASSPGFNQPQHF

d_call: NA
j_call: TRBJ1-2
v_call: TRBV2
cdr3_nt: TGTGCCAGCACTAGGGAGATAGGGTATGGCTACACCTTC
cdr3_aa: CASTREIGYGYTF